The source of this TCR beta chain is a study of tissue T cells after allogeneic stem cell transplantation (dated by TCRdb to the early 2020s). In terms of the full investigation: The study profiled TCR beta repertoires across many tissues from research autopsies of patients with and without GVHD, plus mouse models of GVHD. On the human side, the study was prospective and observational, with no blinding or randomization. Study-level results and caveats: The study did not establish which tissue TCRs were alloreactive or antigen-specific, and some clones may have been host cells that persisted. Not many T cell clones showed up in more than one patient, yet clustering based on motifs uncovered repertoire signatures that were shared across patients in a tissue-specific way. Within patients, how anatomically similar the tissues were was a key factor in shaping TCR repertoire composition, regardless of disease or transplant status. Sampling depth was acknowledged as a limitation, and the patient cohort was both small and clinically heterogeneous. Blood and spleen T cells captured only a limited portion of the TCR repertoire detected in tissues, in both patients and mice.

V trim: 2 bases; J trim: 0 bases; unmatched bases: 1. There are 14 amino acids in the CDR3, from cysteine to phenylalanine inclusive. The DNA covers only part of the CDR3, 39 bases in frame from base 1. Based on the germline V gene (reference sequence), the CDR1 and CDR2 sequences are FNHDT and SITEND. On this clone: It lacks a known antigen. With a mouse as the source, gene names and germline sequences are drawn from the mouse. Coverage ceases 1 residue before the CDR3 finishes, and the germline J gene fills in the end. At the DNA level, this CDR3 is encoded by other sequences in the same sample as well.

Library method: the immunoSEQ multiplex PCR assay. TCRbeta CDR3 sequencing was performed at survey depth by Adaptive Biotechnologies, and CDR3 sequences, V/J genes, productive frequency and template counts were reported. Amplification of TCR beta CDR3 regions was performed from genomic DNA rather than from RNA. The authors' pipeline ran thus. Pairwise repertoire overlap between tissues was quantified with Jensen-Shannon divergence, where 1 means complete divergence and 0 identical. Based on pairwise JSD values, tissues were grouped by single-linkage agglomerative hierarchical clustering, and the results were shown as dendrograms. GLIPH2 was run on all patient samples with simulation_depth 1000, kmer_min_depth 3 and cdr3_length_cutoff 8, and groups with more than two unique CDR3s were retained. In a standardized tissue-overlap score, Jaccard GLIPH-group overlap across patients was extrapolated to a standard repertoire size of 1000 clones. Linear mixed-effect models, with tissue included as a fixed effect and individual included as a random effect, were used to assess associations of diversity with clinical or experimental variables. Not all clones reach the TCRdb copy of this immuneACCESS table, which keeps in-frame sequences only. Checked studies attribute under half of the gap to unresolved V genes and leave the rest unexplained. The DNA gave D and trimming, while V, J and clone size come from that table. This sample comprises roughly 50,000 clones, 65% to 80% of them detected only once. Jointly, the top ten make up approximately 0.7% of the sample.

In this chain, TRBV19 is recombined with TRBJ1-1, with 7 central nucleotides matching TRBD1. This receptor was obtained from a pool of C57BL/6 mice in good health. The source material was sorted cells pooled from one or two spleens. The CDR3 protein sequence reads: CASSIGTANTEVFF. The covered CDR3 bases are TGTGCCAGCAGTATCGGGACAGCAAACACAGAAGTCTTC.